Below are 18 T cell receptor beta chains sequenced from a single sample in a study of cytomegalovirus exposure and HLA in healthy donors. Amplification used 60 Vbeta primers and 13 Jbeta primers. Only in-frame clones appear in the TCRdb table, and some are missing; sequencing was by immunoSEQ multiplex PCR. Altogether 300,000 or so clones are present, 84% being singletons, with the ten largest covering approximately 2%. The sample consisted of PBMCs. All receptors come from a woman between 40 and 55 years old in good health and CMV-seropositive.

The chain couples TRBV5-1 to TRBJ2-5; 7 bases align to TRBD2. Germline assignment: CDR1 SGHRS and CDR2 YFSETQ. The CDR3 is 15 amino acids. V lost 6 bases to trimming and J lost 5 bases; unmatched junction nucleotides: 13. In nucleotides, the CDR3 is TGCGCCAGCACCTCTGGGGGGAGGGCCTTGGAGACCCAGTACTTC. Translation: CASTSGGRALETQYF.

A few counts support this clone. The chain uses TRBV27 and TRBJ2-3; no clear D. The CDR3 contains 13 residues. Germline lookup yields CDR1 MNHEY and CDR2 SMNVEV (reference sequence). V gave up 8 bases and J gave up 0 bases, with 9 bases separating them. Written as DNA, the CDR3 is TGTGCCAGCCAACAGATTAGCACAGATACGCAGTATTTT. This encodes CASQQISTDTQYF.

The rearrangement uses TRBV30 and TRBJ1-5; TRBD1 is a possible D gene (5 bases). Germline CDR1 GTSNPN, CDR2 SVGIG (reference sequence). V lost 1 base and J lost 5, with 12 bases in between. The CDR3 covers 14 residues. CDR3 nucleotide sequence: TGTGCCTGGAGTGGGGGGGACGGTTATCAGCCCCAGCATTTT. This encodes CAWSGGDGYQPQHF.

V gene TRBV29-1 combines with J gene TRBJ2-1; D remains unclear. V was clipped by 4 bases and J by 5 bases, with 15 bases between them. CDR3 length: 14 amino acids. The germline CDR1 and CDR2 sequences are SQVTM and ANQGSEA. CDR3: CSVVSQTFDNEQFF. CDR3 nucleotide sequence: TGCAGCGTTGTATCGCAGACATTCGACAATGAGCAGTTCTTC.

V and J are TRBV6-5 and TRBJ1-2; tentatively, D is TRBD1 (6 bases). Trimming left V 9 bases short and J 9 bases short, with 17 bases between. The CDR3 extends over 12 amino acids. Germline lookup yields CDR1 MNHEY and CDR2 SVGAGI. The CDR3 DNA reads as TGTGCCAGTGGGTTCAGGGGTTTGAGCTACACCTTC. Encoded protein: CASGFRGLSYTF.

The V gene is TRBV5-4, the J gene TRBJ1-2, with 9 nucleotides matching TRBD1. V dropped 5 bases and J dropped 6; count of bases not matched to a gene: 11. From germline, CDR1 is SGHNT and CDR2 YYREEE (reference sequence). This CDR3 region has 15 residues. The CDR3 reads CASSSPGQGPNGYTF. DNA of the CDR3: TGTGCCAGCAGTTCTCCGGGACAGGGCCCAAATGGCTACACCTTC.

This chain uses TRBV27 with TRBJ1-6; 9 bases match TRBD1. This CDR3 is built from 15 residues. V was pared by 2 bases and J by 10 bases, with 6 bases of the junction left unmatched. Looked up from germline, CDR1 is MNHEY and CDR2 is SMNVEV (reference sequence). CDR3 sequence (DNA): TGTGCCAGCAGTTTAAGCTGGACAGGGGAATCACCCCTCCACTTT. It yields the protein CASSLSWTGESPLHF.

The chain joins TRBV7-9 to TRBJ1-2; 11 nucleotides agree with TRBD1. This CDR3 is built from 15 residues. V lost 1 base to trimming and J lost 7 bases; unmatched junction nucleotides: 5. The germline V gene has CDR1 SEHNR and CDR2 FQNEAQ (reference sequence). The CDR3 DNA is TGTGCCAGCAGCTTAGGAGGACAGGGGGCTCTTGGCTACACCTTC. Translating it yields CASSLGGQGALGYTF.

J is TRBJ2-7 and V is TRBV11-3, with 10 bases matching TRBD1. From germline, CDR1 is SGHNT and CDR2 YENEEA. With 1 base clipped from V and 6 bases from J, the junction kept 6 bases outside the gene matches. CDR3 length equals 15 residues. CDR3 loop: CASSLVGQGFREQYF. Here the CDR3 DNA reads TGTGCCAGCAGCTTAGTGGGACAGGGGTTCCGCGAGCAGTACTTC.

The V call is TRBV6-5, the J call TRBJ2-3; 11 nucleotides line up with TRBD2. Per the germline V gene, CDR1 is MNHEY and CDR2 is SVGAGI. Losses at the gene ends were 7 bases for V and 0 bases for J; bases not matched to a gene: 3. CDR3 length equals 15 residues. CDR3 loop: CASTSGRRSTDTQYF. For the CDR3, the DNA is TGTGCCAGCACTAGCGGGAGGAGGAGCACAGATACGCAGTATTTT.

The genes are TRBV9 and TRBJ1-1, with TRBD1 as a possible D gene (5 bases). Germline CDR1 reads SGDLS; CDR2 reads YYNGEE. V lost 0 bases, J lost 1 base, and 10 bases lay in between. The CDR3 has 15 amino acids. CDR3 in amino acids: CASSVEGTGNTEAFF. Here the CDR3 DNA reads TGTGCCAGCAGCGTAGAGGGAACAGGGAACACTGAAGCTTTCTTT.

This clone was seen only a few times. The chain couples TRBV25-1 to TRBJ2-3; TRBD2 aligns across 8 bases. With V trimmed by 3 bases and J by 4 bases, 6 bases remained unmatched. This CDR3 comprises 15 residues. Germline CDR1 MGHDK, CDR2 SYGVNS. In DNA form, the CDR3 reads TGTGCCAGCAGTGAGTGGGGCGGGAGGCCAGATACGCAGTATTTT. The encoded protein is CASSEWGGRPDTQYF.

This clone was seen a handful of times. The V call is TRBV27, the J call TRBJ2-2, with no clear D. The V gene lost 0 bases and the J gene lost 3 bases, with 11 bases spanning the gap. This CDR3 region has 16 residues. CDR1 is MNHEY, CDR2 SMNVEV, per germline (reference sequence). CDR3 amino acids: CASSLSVSSYTGELFF. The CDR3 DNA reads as TGTGCCAGCAGTTTATCGGTCTCCAGTTACACCGGGGAGCTGTTTTTT.

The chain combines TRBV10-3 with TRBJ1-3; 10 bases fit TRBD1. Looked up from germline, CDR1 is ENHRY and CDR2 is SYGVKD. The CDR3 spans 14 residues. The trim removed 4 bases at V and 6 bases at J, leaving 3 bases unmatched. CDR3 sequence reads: CAISGTGGPNTIYF. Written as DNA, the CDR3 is TGTGCCATCAGTGGGACAGGGGGTCCAAACACCATATATTTT.

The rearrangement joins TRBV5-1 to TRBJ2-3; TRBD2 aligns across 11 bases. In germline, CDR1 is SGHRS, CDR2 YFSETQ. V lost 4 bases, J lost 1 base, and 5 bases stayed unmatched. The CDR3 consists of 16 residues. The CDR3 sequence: CASSDGSGRGTDTQYF. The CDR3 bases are TGCGCCAGCAGCGATGGTAGCGGGAGGGGCACAGATACGCAGTATTTT.

CDR3 in DNA: TGTGCCAGCACCCCGGGACAGGGCGCGACCTACGAGCAGTACTTC. Amino acid sequence: CASTPGQGATYEQYF. The rearrangement links TRBV6-1 to TRBJ2-7; 9 nucleotides align to TRBD1. Germline CDR1 is MNHNS and CDR2 is SASEGT. This CDR3 contains 15 residues. The trim removed 7 bases at V and 2 bases at J, leaving 9 bases unmatched.

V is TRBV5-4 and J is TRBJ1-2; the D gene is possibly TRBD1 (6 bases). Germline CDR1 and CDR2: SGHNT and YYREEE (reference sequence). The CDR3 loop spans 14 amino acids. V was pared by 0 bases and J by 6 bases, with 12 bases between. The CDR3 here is CASSLATRQDGYTF. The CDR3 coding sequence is TGTGCCAGCAGCTTGGCGACAAGACAGGATGGCTACACCTTC.

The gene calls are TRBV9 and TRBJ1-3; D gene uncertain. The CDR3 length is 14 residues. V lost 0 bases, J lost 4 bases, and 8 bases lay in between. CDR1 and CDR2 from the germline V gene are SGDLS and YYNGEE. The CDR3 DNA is TGTGCCAGCAGCGTAGTTGGTCAGGGAAACACCATATATTTT. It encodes CASSVVGQGNTIYF.